This T cell receptor beta chain was found in a study of T cell responses to AZD1222 COVID-19 vaccine. Study-wide findings and caveats: Nearly half of spike-specific TCRs reportedly go after variant regions that carry no mutations. Clonal diversity was possibly underestimated; the donors were predominantly white British and more often female.

Germline CDR1 is ENHRY and CDR2 is SYGVKD. The CDR3 runs to 14 residues. The V end was cut by 4 bases, the J end by 1 base, with 8 bases between. The study pooled second doses at about 4 or about 12 weeks. Sequenced by immunoSEQ multiplex PCR; TCRdb stores in-frame clones only, minus some. This table holds 150,000 to 200,000 clones, around 88% found once. Concerning this clone itself: Antigen specificity is unknown.

This chain links TRBV10-3 with TRBJ1-5; D call uncertain. The clonotype originates from an adult who received the AZD1222 COVID-19 vaccine. Sequences were derived from peripheral blood, sampled 28 days after the second AZD1222 dose. The DNA of the CDR3 is TGTGCCATCAGTGGCGACGGGAGCAATCAGCCCCAGCATTTT. Encoded protein: CAISGDGSNQPQHF.